These T cell receptor beta chains were read from a single sample in a study of regulatory T cells in long-lasting Graves disease. TCRdb reprocessed the multiplex PCR reads with MiXCR, giving one entry per CDR3 protein. The sample includes approximately 490,000 distinct CDR3 sequences, roughly 15% seen only once; the top ten take 9% to 15%. Another study also made use of these data, one on T cells in Graves' hyperthyroidism and ophthalmopathy.

Specimen: peripheral blood mononuclear cells (PBMCs), collected at new diagnosis, from a patient treated with antithyroid drugs. These TCRs come from a man aged 35 to 55 with Graves disease. Both conserved end residues are trimmed from each CDR3.

v_call: TRBV18
j_call: TRBJ2-5
cdr3_length: 13
cdr3_aa: ASSSGARQGETQY

v_call: TRBV12-3/TRBV12-4
j_call: TRBJ2-3
cdr3_length: 11
cdr3_aa: ASRGLWGDTQY

v_call: TRBV28
j_call: TRBJ1-5
cdr3_length: 12
cdr3_aa: ASSLLGGRQPQH

v_call: TRBV24-1
j_call: TRBJ2-7
cdr3_length: 11
cdr3_aa: ATSDSGLPEQY

v_call: TRBV20-1
j_call: TRBJ2-7
cdr3_length: 11
cdr3_aa: SASSGDPNEQY

v_call: TRBV6-1
j_call: TRBJ1-1
cdr3_length: 11
cdr3_aa: ASSLDWYTEAF

v_call: TRBV11-2
j_call: TRBJ2-3
cdr3_length: 14
cdr3_aa: ASSLFWRRITDTQY

v_call: TRBV20-1
j_call: TRBJ2-7
cdr3_length: 13
cdr3_aa: SARRATGAYYEQY

v_call: TRBV2
j_call: TRBJ2-5
cdr3_length: 13
cdr3_aa: ASSPELQGRETQY

v_call: TRBV28
j_call: TRBJ2-5
cdr3_length: 14
cdr3_aa: ASSLLGQGYQETQY

v_call: TRBV5-1
j_call: TRBJ2-5
cdr3_length: 10
cdr3_aa: ASSYDGETQY

v_call: TRBV6-2/TRBV6-3
j_call: TRBJ2-5
cdr3_length: 13
cdr3_aa: ASSDPGTGQETQY

v_call: TRBV6-1
j_call: TRBJ1-6
cdr3_length: 13
cdr3_aa: ASRGGQGINSPLH

v_call: TRBV7-3
j_call: TRBJ1-1
cdr3_length: 12
cdr3_aa: ASSLTAGGHEAF

v_call: TRBV7-3
j_call: TRBJ2-3
cdr3_length: 13
cdr3_aa: ASSTSGGFSDTQY

v_call: TRBV4-2
j_call: TRBJ1-5
cdr3_length: 14
cdr3_aa: ASSQDPGDSNQPQH

v_call: TRBV28
j_call: TRBJ1-6
cdr3_length: 13
cdr3_aa: ASSLRGSYNSPLH

v_call: TRBV20-1
j_call: TRBJ2-3
cdr3_length: 13
cdr3_aa: SARHEQGLGDTQY

v_call: TRBV11-2
j_call: TRBJ2-7
cdr3_length: 13
cdr3_aa: ASSSWGGRAYEQY

v_call: TRBV7-6
j_call: TRBJ2-2
cdr3_length: 14
cdr3_aa: ASSFLAGGYGGELF

v_call: TRBV7-9
j_call: TRBJ2-2
cdr3_length: 12
cdr3_aa: ASSLVGRDGELF

v_call: TRBV10-3
j_call: TRBJ2-7
cdr3_length: 12
cdr3_aa: ASTSGTTPYEQY

v_call: TRBV15
j_call: TRBJ1-2
cdr3_length: 13
cdr3_aa: ATSKGQGLNYGYT

v_call: TRBV28
j_call: TRBJ2-7
cdr3_length: 12
cdr3_aa: ATRPGQGAYEQY

v_call: TRBV11-2
j_call: TRBJ1-3
cdr3_length: 16
cdr3_aa: ASSSRLPGQTAGNTIY

v_call: TRBV5-4
j_call: TRBJ2-7
cdr3_length: 13
cdr3_aa: ASSLSGTHPYEQY

v_call: TRBV20-1
j_call: TRBJ2-5
cdr3_length: 10
cdr3_aa: SAKQDQETQY

v_call: TRBV5-1
j_call: TRBJ2-3
cdr3_length: 13
cdr3_aa: ASSSVGQGIDTQY

v_call: TRBV5-8
j_call: TRBJ2-2
cdr3_length: 13
cdr3_aa: ARGTSGRWTGELF

v_call: TRBV12-3/TRBV12-4
j_call: TRBJ2-7
cdr3_length: 12
cdr3_aa: ASSPTSVAYEQY

v_call: TRBV7-8
j_call: TRBJ2-5
cdr3_length: 12
cdr3_aa: ASSLLAGGETQY

v_call: TRBV6-1
j_call: TRBJ2-1
cdr3_length: 13
cdr3_aa: ASSITGQGYNEQF

v_call: TRBV28
j_call: TRBJ1-2
cdr3_length: 11
cdr3_aa: ASSLGGSVGYT

v_call: TRBV6-1
j_call: TRBJ2-3
cdr3_length: 13
cdr3_aa: ASSRGTSGRDTQY

v_call: TRBV28
j_call: TRBJ1-2
cdr3_length: 12
cdr3_aa: ASSLAGELRGYT

v_call: TRBV28
j_call: TRBJ2-4
cdr3_length: 16
cdr3_aa: ASSLNGPSGLGKNIQY

v_call: TRBV3-1
j_call: TRBJ1-1
cdr3_length: 11
cdr3_aa: ASSRLEREEAF

v_call: TRBV5-1
j_call: TRBJ2-5
cdr3_length: 15
cdr3_aa: ASSLGTSGTRAETQY

v_call: TRBV7-9
j_call: TRBJ2-5
cdr3_length: 13
cdr3_aa: ASSLLTGQKETQY

v_call: TRBV24-1
j_call: TRBJ1-4
cdr3_length: 13
cdr3_aa: ATSDPTGTGEKLF

v_call: TRBV7-3
j_call: TRBJ1-2
cdr3_length: 14
cdr3_aa: ASSFKGGTSNYGYT

v_call: TRBV28
j_call: TRBJ2-7
cdr3_length: 13
cdr3_aa: ASSRASGSSYEQY

v_call: TRBV12-5
j_call: TRBJ2-2
cdr3_length: 14
cdr3_aa: ASAHPRGRDTGELF

v_call: TRBV20-1
j_call: TRBJ1-1
cdr3_length: 11
cdr3_aa: SASGTVNTEAF

v_call: TRBV3-1
j_call: TRBJ2-1
cdr3_length: 14
cdr3_aa: ASSSRVLAGLNEQF

v_call: TRBV7-3
j_call: TRBJ2-7
cdr3_length: 13
cdr3_aa: ASSSRSGGADEQY

v_call: TRBV7-3
j_call: TRBJ2-6
cdr3_length: 14
cdr3_aa: ASSLIRSSGANVLT

v_call: TRBV7-4
j_call: TRBJ1-2
cdr3_length: 13
cdr3_aa: ASSLVAQVPDGYT

v_call: TRBV5-6
j_call: TRBJ2-7
cdr3_length: 12
cdr3_aa: ASSFIAGGYEQY

v_call: TRBV25-1
j_call: TRBJ2-3
cdr3_length: 12
cdr3_aa: ASSGTGTVDTQY

v_call: TRBV24-1
j_call: TRBJ2-1
cdr3_length: 10
cdr3_aa: ATSDPFFQQF

v_call: TRBV5-1
j_call: TRBJ2-1
cdr3_length: 13
cdr3_aa: ASSLGSNLHNEQF

v_call: TRBV2
j_call: TRBJ1-6
cdr3_length: 11
cdr3_aa: ASSETGRSPLH

v_call: TRBV7-2
j_call: TRBJ2-2
cdr3_length: 11
cdr3_aa: ASSPTTTGELF